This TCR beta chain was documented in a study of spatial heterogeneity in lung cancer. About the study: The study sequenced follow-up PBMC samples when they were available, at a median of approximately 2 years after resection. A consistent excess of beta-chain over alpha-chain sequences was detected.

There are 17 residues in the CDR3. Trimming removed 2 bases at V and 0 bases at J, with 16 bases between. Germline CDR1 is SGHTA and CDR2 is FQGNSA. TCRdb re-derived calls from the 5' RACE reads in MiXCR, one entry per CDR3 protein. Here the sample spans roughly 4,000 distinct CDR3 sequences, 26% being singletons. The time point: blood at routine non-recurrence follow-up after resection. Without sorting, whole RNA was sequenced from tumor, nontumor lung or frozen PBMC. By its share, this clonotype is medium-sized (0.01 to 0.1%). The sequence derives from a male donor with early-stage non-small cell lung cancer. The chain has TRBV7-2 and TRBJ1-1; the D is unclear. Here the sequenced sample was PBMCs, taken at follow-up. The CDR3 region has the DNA TGTGCCAGCAGCTTACCGACTAGAGGTTCCTTGAACACTGAAGCTTTCTTT. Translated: CASSLPTRGSLNTEAFF.